Listed below are T cell receptor beta chains from one sample, sequenced in a study of siplizumab effects on memory and regulatory T cells. Only in-frame clones appear in the TCRdb table, and some are missing; sequencing was by immunoSEQ multiplex PCR. Of roughly 80,000 clones detected, roughly 90% appear once; the ten largest clones hold approximately 1.4%. Sequencing was done on a sample of Tregs sorted from blood. The source is a human donor in good health. Both conserved end residues are part of each CDR3. The D gene is left open where the match is weak. Size tells how often a clone was seen (once, few, many) or the class of an expanded clone, and some rows leave it out.

d_gene	v_gene	j_gene	abundance	CDR3nt	CDR3aa
TRBD2	TRBV7-2	TRBJ2-5	few	TGTGCCAGCAGCCCCGATAGCGGGGTCCAAGAGACCCAGTACTTC	CASSPDSGVQETQYF
-	TRBV5-1	TRBJ2-3	-	TGCGCCAGCAGCTTAGTGGGGTCAGCAAGAGATACGCAGTATTTT	CASSLVGSARDTQYF
-	TRBV19	TRBJ2-3	once	TGTGCCAGTAGTATAGGGGACTCCCTGAGAACAGATACGCAGTATTTT	CASSIGDSLRTDTQYF
-	TRBV4-3	TRBJ1-5	medium-sized	TGCGCCAGCAGCCAAGAGGAGGGGTCGGCTCAGCCCCAGCATTTT	CASSQEEGSAQPQHF
-	TRBV12-5	TRBJ1-1	few	TGTGCTAGTGGTTTGGTACTGGGGGGGATGAACACTGAAGCTTTCTTT	CASGLVLGGMNTEAFF
-	TRBV6-5	TRBJ2-7	-	TGTGCCAGCAGTTCGCCCGAGCTGGGGCCTCGGGCGCAGTACTTC	CASSSPELGPRAQYF
TRBD2	TRBV5-1	TRBJ2-4	-	TGCGCCAGCAGCCAAGGGACTAGCGGGGGGCTTCAGTACTTC	CASSQGTSGGLQYF
-	TRBV25-1	TRBJ1-2	-	TGTGCCAGCAGTGAATCTGGGGGGAGCTATGGCTACACCTTC	CASSESGGSYGYTF
-	TRBV5-1	TRBJ2-1	-	TGCGCCAGCACCCTGGACGGAAGTCCTCCCTACAATGAGCAGTTCTTC	CASTLDGSPPYNEQFF
-	TRBV5-1	TRBJ2-3	-	TGCGCCAGCAGCTTGGAAGAGGGGGGCTATACGCAGTATTTT	CASSLEEGGYTQYF
-	TRBV6-5	TRBJ1-4	-	TGTGCCAGCATGGGGGGGGCTAATGAAAAACTGTTTTTT	CASMGGANEKLFF
TRBD1	TRBV29-1	TRBJ2-2	-	TGCAGCGCGACAGGGTCCGGGGAGCTGTTTTTT	CSATGSGELFF
TRBD1	TRBV29-1	TRBJ1-2	-	TGCAGCGGTTTCGGGACAGGGGGCGGCGGCTACACCTTC	CSGFGTGGGGYTF
-	TRBV7-9	TRBJ1-1	few	TGTGCCAGCAGAGGTGGCCCCATGAACACTGAAGCTTTCTTT	CASRGGPMNTEAFF
TRBD1	TRBV27	TRBJ1-6	-	TGTGCCAGCAGTGGTACAGGGGTGAATTCACCCCTCCACTTT	CASSGTGVNSPLHF
TRBD1	TRBV6-5	TRBJ2-7	once	TGTGCCAGCAGAGACGTGGGACAGTTTCCCTACGAGCAGTACTTC	CASRDVGQFPYEQYF
-	TRBV5-1	TRBJ1-3	few	TGCGCCAGCAGCCCGCGTAACCTGAGCTCTGGAAACACCATATATTTT	CASSPRNLSSGNTIYF
-	TRBV30	TRBJ2-4	-	TGTGCCTGGAGTTCTTTCGGGGCCAAAAACATTCAGTACTTC	CAWSSFGAKNIQYF
-	TRBV4-2	TRBJ2-2	-	TGTGCCAGCAGCCCTGGGGGGCGTGGCACCGGGGAGCTGTTTTTT	CASSPGGRGTGELFF
TRBD1	TRBV5-6	TRBJ2-2	-	TGTGCCAGCAGACTGGACAGGGTTGCCGGGGAGCTGTTTTTT	CASRLDRVAGELFF
-	TRBV10-3	TRBJ1-4	-	TGTGCCATCAGTGTTGAGGGAAGGGAAAAACTGTTTTTT	CAISVEGREKLFF
-	TRBV9	TRBJ1-6	-	TGTGCCAGCAGCAATCGGGGGGACCCGGTTTCACCCCTCCACTTT	CASSNRGDPVSPLHF
-	TRBV30	TRBJ2-7	-	TGTGCCTGGAGTGTAGGGCAGGGGGACTATGAGCAGTACTTC	CAWSVGQGDYEQYF
-	TRBV29-1	TRBJ1-3	-	TGCAGCGTTACCGTTCCGGGAACCTCAGGGGCTGGATCTGGAAACACCATATATTTT	CSVTVPGTSGAGSGNTIYF
-	TRBV9	TRBJ2-6	-	TGTGCCAGCAGCGGCCCCCCGGGACTTTTAACTGGGGCCAACGTCCTGACTTTC	CASSGPPGLLTGANVLTF
TRBD2	TRBV7-3	TRBJ2-5	-	TGTGCCAGCGGTAGCGGGGGCGGAGAGACCCAGTACTTC	CASGSGGGETQYF
TRBD1	TRBV2	TRBJ1-5	-	TGTGCCAGCAGCTTACAGGGGGCGTACTTTAGCAATCAGCCCCAGCATTTT	CASSLQGAYFSNQPQHF
-	TRBV11-2	TRBJ1-3	-	TGTGCCAGCAGCTTATTCCCTGGGCCTGGAAACACCATATATTTT	CASSLFPGPGNTIYF
-	TRBV7-2	TRBJ1-1	-	TGTGCCAGCAGCTTAGCGGGAGGTTTTGAACGCGGGACTGAAGCTTTCTTT	CASSLAGGFERGTEAFF
-	TRBV19	TRBJ2-2	-	TGTGCCAGCTCACAGGGAAACACCGGGGAGCTGTTTTTT	CASSQGNTGELFF
-	TRBV21-1	TRBJ1-2	medium-sized	TGTGCCAGCAGCATCTCTTCAGAACCGGGACAGGGGACGGGCGGCTACACCTTC	CASSISSEPGQGTGGYTF
TRBD2	TRBV2	TRBJ2-5	-	TGTGCCAGCAGGAGCGGGGGGGCCGAAGAGACCCAGTACTTC	CASRSGGAEETQYF
-	TRBV30	TRBJ1-3	-	TGTGCCTGGGAGAGGGGACAAGGCGGAAACACCATATATTTT	CAWERGQGGNTIYF
-	TRBV11-2	TRBJ2-7	-	TGTGCCAGCAGCTTAATGCGGTACGAGCAGTACTTC	CASSLMRYEQYF
TRBD1	TRBV7-2	TRBJ1-2	-	TGTGCCAGCAGCTTAGCGGGGACAGCGGTCGATAACTATGGCTACACCTTC	CASSLAGTAVDNYGYTF
-	TRBV5-8	TRBJ1-2	-	TGTGCCAGCAGAAAAACAGGATCTTGGGACTATGGCTACACCTTC	CASRKTGSWDYGYTF
-	TRBV19	TRBJ2-3	once	TGTGCCAGTAGGTGGAGGGGCCGATCAGATACGCAGTATTTT	CASRWRGRSDTQYF
-	TRBV6-1	TRBJ2-5	-	TGTGCCAGCAGTGGCTTGACAGTTCAAGAGACCCAGTACTTC	CASSGLTVQETQYF
-	TRBV7-9	TRBJ1-2	-	TGTGCCAGCAGCAATCCTTTGGAGGGCTACACCTTC	CASSNPLEGYTF
TRBD2	TRBV18	TRBJ2-7	-	TGTGCCACTTCCTATCGGACGGCGGGGGACGAGCAGTACTTC	CATSYRTAGDEQYF
-	TRBV5-1	TRBJ1-2	-	TGCGCCAGCAGCTTGTGGCAGGGGACTAACTATGGCTACACCTTC	CASSLWQGTNYGYTF